These 17 T cell receptor beta chains were sequenced from one sample in a study of graft-versus-host responses after intestinal transplantation. Sequencing was performed with immunoSEQ multiplex PCR; in TCRdb, only in-frame clones are kept and a portion is missing. The table records 70,000 to 95,000 clones, approximately 92% of them present only once. The antigens for these receptors are not known. The sample was unstimulated CD8+ T cells sorted from spleen or lymph node cells, taken before transplant. These receptors came from a human donor who was the organ donor for an intestinal transplant.

The V gene is TRBV29-1, the J gene TRBJ1-2, with D maybe TRBD1 (5 bases). V was clipped by 4 bases and J by 3 bases, with 15 bases between them. The CDR3 contains 14 residues. The germline V gene has CDR1 SQVTM and CDR2 ANQGSEA. CDR3: CSVGPPSQDYGYTF. The CDR3 bases are TGCAGCGTTGGGCCGCCGTCACAGGACTATGGCTACACCTTC.

The chain uses TRBV7-9 and TRBJ1-2; 10 bases agree with TRBD1. The CDR3 contains 14 residues. Germline CDR1 SEHNR, CDR2 FQNEAQ (reference sequence). Germline trimming cut 4 bases from V and 7 bases from J; bases unmatched to any gene: 6. For the CDR3, the DNA is TGTGCCAGCAGCTCACGGGACAGGGGTGCTGGCTACACCTTC. Its translation is CASSSRDRGAGYTF.

The V call is TRBV9, the J call TRBJ2-1; 7 bases align to TRBD1. This CDR3 is 12 amino acids long. V lost 5 bases, J lost 7 bases, and 3 bases stayed unmatched. Germline-derived CDR1 and CDR2 are SGDLS and YYNGEE. The CDR3 protein is CASRAGGNEQFF. The CDR3 coding sequence is TGTGCCAGCAGAGCAGGGGGAAATGAGCAGTTCTTC. Full variable domain (missing parts from reference TRBV9 and TRBJ2-1): DSGVTQTPKHLITATGQRVTLRCSPRSGDLSVYWYQQSLDQGLQFLIQYYNGEERAKGNILERFSAQQFPDLHSELNLSSLELGDSALYFCASRAGGNEQFFGPGTRLTVL.

The genes are TRBV7-8 and TRBJ1-2; perhaps TRBD1 as D (5 bases). CDR3 length: 14 residues. Trimming pared 4 bases from V and 8 bases from J, leaving 17 bases between. Germline CDR1 is SGHVS and CDR2 is FQNEAQ. As DNA, the CDR3 is TGTGCCAGCAGCTCATCAGACAGAACTGAGGGCTACACCTTC. This gives the protein CASSSSDRTEGYTF.

The chain is built from TRBV9 and TRBJ2-1, with D perhaps TRBD2 (5 bases). The CDR3 loop spans 16 amino acids. Germline values: CDR1 SGDLS, CDR2 YYNGEE. The V end was cut by 1 base, the J end by 2 bases, with 13 bases between. CDR3 loop: CASSVSPRGPYNEQFF. CDR3 in DNA: TGTGCCAGCAGCGTAAGCCCCCGAGGGCCCTACAATGAGCAGTTCTTC.

V is TRBV6-5 and J is TRBJ2-2; D is possibly TRBD1 (5 bases). CDR1 and CDR2 (germline): MNHEY, SVGAGI. The V end was cut by 8 bases, the J end by 2 bases, with 15 bases between. The CDR3 runs to 15 residues. CDR3 sequence reads: CASVDLTENTGELFF. CDR3 nucleotides: TGTGCCAGCGTGGACCTGACAGAAAACACCGGGGAGCTGTTTTTT.

The V call is TRBV15, the J call TRBJ2-1; 8 nucleotides match TRBD2. CDR3 length: 18 amino acids. The V and J ends lost 2 bases and 4 bases, in that order; junction bases with no gene match: 13. Germline CDR1 reads LNHNV; CDR2 reads YYDKDF (reference sequence). In DNA, the CDR3 is TGTGCCACCAGCAGACTCCGTCCCTCTGGCGGGGGGTACAATGAGCAGTTCTTC. It specifies CATSRLRPSGGGYNEQFF.

The chain couples TRBV7-9 to TRBJ1-5, with no clear D. From germline, CDR1 is SEHNR and CDR2 FQNEAQ (reference sequence). The CDR3 is 12 amino acids. V was pared by 1 base and J by 5 bases, with 3 bases between. This CDR3 is CASSLGDQPQHF. In nucleotides, the CDR3 is TGTGCCAGCAGCTTAGGAGATCAGCCCCAGCATTTT.

The rearrangement joins TRBV5-1 to TRBJ2-1; D is uncertain. Trimming stripped 5 bases from V and 0 bases from J, with 21 bases between. CDR1 SGHRS and CDR2 YFSETQ come from the germline V gene. The CDR3 is 18 residues long. The CDR3 nucleotides are TGCGCCAGCAGATCGGCAATGCCCAACCCGGGCTCCTACAATGAGCAGTTCTTC. It yields the protein CASRSAMPNPGSYNEQFF.

Only one count was recorded for this clone. V usage is TRBV2 and J usage is TRBJ2-1, with D tentatively TRBD2 (6 bases). CDR1 SNHLY and CDR2 FYNNEI come from the germline V gene. The CDR3 spans 11 residues. With 10 bases removed from V and 10 bases from J, the gap between germline ends came to 14 bases. The CDR3 nucleotides read TGTGCCACGGTTCGGGGAGGCGAGCAGTTCTTC. This gives the protein CATVRGGEQFF.

The V gene is TRBV4-1, the J gene TRBJ2-7; TRBD1 might be the D (7 bases). CDR1 and CDR2 from the germline V gene are MGHRA and YSYEKL. V gave up 0 bases and J gave up 12 bases, with 12 bases separating them. The CDR3 has 12 amino acids. CDR3 sequence reads: CASSQDGGGRYF. Here the CDR3 DNA reads TGCGCCAGCAGCCAAGATGGAGGGGGCCGGTACTTC.

V is TRBV7-8 and J is TRBJ2-3; weak D call: TRBD2 (5 bases). This CDR3 has 17 amino acids. Deletions cut 2 bases from V and 0 bases from J, with 15 bases between. The germline gives CDR1 SGHVS, CDR2 FQNEAQ. The CDR3 coding sequence is TGTGCCAGCAGCTTATGGCGGGTGGGAACTAGCACAGATACGCAGTATTTT. Protein: CASSLWRVGTSTDTQYF.

V gene TRBV19 combines with J gene TRBJ2-1, with D possibly matching TRBD1 (6 bases). The V end was cut by 7 bases, the J end by 1 base, with 17 bases between. The CDR3 is 16 amino acids. Germline V gene lookup returns CDR1 LNHDA and CDR2 SQIVND (reference sequence). The CDR3 loop is CASMVGVRGSYNEQFF. CDR3 bases: TGTGCCAGTATGGTGGGGGTCAGGGGTTCCTACAATGAGCAGTTCTTC.

The CDR3 nucleotides read TGTGCCAGCAGTGAGTGGGACAGGGAGGGCAATCAGCCCCAGCATTTT. As protein: CASSEWDREGNQPQHF. The rearrangement joins TRBV6-1 to TRBJ1-5; TRBD1 aligns across 9 bases. The germline gives CDR1 MNHNS, CDR2 SASEGT. The V segment lost 3 bases and the J segment 2 bases; nucleotides outside the gene matches: 5. CDR3 length equals 16 residues.

The count of this clone is one. V and J are TRBV27 and TRBJ2-3, with 8 bases identical to TRBD1. J gave up 3 bases and V 4 bases, and 9 bases lay outside the gene matches. The CDR3 runs to 16 residues. Germline CDR1 reads MNHEY; CDR2 reads SMNVEV (reference sequence). In nucleotides, the CDR3 is TGTGCCAGCAGTTACTCGGACAGGGTTGCGACAGATACGCAGTATTTT. It yields the protein CASSYSDRVATDTQYF.

The chain links TRBV9 to TRBJ2-1, with 8 bases matching TRBD2. The germline V gene has CDR1 SGDLS and CDR2 YYNGEE. The CDR3 sequence is 16 residues long. With V trimmed by 0 bases and J by 4 bases, 6 bases remained unmatched. This chain's CDR3 is CASSVAFSGGYNEQFF. The CDR3 nucleotides are TGTGCCAGCAGCGTAGCTTTCAGCGGGGGATACAATGAGCAGTTCTTC.

This sequence joins TRBV11-1 and TRBJ2-1; TRBD2 aligns across 8 bases. The CDR3 is made up of 15 amino acids. V was clipped by 7 bases and J by 0 bases; unmatched bases: 5. The germline CDR1 and CDR2 sequences are SGHAT and FQDESV (reference sequence). The CDR3 sequence: CASTLSGASYNEQFF. CDR3 sequence (DNA): TGTGCCAGCACCCTTAGCGGGGCCTCCTACAATGAGCAGTTCTTC.